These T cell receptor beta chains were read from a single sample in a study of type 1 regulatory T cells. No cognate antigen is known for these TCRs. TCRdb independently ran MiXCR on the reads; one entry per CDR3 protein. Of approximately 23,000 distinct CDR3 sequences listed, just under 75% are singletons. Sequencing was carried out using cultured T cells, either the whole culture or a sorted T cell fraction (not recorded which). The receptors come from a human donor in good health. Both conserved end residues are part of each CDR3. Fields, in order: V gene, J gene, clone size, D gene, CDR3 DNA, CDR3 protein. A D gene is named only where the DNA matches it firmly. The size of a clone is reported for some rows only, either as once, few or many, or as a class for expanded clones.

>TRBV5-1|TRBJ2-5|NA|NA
TGCGCCAGCAGCTTGGGCAGGGGGGGGAACCAAGAGACCCAGTACTTC
CASSLGRGGNQETQYF
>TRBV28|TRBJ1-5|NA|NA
TGTGCCAGCAGTTTCGGGGGCGCGGGGTATAGCAATCAGCCCCAGCATTTT
CASSFGGAGYSNQPQHF
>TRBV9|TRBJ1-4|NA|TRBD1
TGTGCCAGCAGTCTGACAGGGGGCACAACTGCTAATGAAAAACTGTTTTTT
CASSLTGGTTANEKLFF
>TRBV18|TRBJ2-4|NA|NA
TGTGCCAGCTCACCAGCGATGGGGGTAATTACTCAGTACTTC
CASSPAMGVITQYF
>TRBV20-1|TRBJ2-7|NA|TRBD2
TGCAGTGCTAGCGGGGAAGCGGGGGGACGACCCTACGAGCAGTACTTC
CSASGEAGGRPYEQYF
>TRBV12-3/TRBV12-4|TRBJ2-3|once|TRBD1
TGTGCCAGCAGTTCCGGGACAGGGGGAGATACGCAGTATTTT
CASSSGTGGDTQYF
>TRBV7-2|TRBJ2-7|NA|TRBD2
TGTGCCAGCAGCTCCCTAGGAGGGCCTACTAGCGGGGGGGCCACCTACGAGCAGTACTTC
CASSSLGGPTSGGATYEQYF
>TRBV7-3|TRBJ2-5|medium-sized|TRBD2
TGTGCCAGCAGCGTCTCCGGGACTACCAAAGAGACCCAGTACTTC
CASSVSGTTKETQYF
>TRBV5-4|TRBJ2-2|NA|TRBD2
TGTGCCAGCAGCTTTGGACTAGCGGGGCATGGGAACACCGGGGAGCTGTTTTTT
CASSFGLAGHGNTGELFF
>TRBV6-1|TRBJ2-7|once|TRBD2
TGTGCCAGCAGTGAAGCAACGGTGGTGGGAGCGGGGGGAAGAAATAAGCAGTACTTC
CASSEATVVGAGGRNKQYF
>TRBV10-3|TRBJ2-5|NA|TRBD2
TGTGCCATCAGGAAGGGACTAGCAGAGACCCAGTACTTC
CAIRKGLAETQYF
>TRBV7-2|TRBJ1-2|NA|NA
TGTGCCAGCAGCTTTTACACAGGGTCCAACTATGGCTACACCTTC
CASSFYTGSNYGYTF
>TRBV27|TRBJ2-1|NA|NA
TGTGCCAGCAGACCACTAGTGTACAATGAGCAGTTCTTC
CASRPLVYNEQFF
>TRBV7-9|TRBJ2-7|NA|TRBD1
TGTGCCAGCAGCCGAACCGCAGGGGGTGGGATCGAGCAGTACTTC
CASSRTAGGGIEQYF
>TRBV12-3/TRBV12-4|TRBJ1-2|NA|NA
TGTGCCATCACCTTAACTGGGAACTATGGCTACACCTTC
CAITLTGNYGYTF
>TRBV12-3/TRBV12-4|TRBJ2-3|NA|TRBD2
TGTGCCAGCAGTTTAGCGAGAGTAGCGGGGGTTGCAGATACGCAGTATTTT
CASSLARVAGVADTQYF
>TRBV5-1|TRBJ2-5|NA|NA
TGCGCCAGCACCACGGGGGCAGAGGAGACCCAGTACTTC
CASTTGAEETQYF